These T cell receptor beta chains were read from a single sample in a study of spatial heterogeneity in lung cancer. One entry per CDR3 protein, called by TCRdb with MiXCR from the 5' RACE reads. The top ten hold 8% to 10% of the sample, which has several thousand distinct CDR3 sequences, about 9.3% seen once. The source material was lung tumor tissue, sampled at surgery. The receptors were gathered from a male donor with early-stage non-small cell lung cancer. CDR3s include the opening cysteine and the closing phenylalanine or tryptophan. Fields, in order: clone size, J gene, V gene, D gene, CDR3 length, CDR3 DNA, CDR3 protein. D genes are given only for firm matches. Clone size is given for some rows only: seen once, a few or many times, or a class if the clone is expanded.

abundance: medium-sized
j_gene: TRBJ1-2
v_gene: TRBV12-3/TRBV12-4
d_gene: -
len: 15
CDR3nt: TGTGCCAGCAGTTTAGCGGCAGGGTCAGGGTATGGCTACACCTTC
CDR3aa: CASSLAAGSGYGYTF

abundance: few
j_gene: TRBJ1-5
v_gene: TRBV28
d_gene: -
len: 12
CDR3nt: TGTGCCACCACAGATAGCAATCAGCCCCAGCATTTT
CDR3aa: CATTDSNQPQHF

abundance: medium-sized
j_gene: TRBJ1-5
v_gene: TRBV12-5
d_gene: -
len: 18
CDR3nt: TGTGCTAGTGGTGGGATGGATTCCCGGACAGATAGCAATCAGCCCCAGCATTTT
CDR3aa: CASGGMDSRTDSNQPQHF

abundance: many
j_gene: TRBJ2-2
v_gene: TRBV18
d_gene: TRBD1
len: 17
CDR3nt: TGTGCCAGCTCACCTTCCCGGGACAGGGTGTACACCGGGGAGCTGTTTTTT
CDR3aa: CASSPSRDRVYTGELFF

abundance: medium-sized
j_gene: TRBJ2-4
v_gene: TRBV6-2/TRBV6-3
d_gene: -
len: 15
CDR3nt: TGTGCCAGCACGGACGCCGCCCTGGGCAAAAACATTCAGTACTTC
CDR3aa: CASTDAALGKNIQYF

abundance: medium-sized
j_gene: TRBJ2-1
v_gene: TRBV5-8
d_gene: -
len: 13
CDR3nt: TGTGCCAGCAGCCCGGACGACGGGACTTGGGAGTTCTTC
CDR3aa: CASSPDDGTWEFF

abundance: many
j_gene: TRBJ2-1
v_gene: TRBV6-2/TRBV6-3
d_gene: -
len: 15
CDR3nt: TGTGCCAGCAGCCCTAAGGGGTTCTCCTACAATGAGCAGTTCTTC
CDR3aa: CASSPKGFSYNEQFF

abundance: many
j_gene: TRBJ1-1
v_gene: TRBV18
d_gene: -
len: 13
CDR3nt: TGTGCCAGCTCACCGGAGACGAGGACTGAAGCTTTCTTT
CDR3aa: CASSPETRTEAFF

abundance: medium-sized
j_gene: TRBJ1-1
v_gene: TRBV5-1
d_gene: -
len: 15
CDR3nt: TGCGCCAGCAGCTTGGAAGTGGGGATGAACACTGAAGCTTTCTTT
CDR3aa: CASSLEVGMNTEAFF

abundance: many
j_gene: TRBJ2-3
v_gene: TRBV6-6
d_gene: TRBD1
len: 14
CDR3nt: TGTGCCAGCAGTCCTCAGGGACAGGGGGATACGCAGTATTTT
CDR3aa: CASSPQGQGDTQYF

abundance: large
j_gene: TRBJ1-2
v_gene: TRBV28
d_gene: -
len: 14
CDR3nt: TGTGCCAGCGGCCCCTCTGGCCTTAACTATGGCTACACCTTC
CDR3aa: CASGPSGLNYGYTF

abundance: medium-sized
j_gene: TRBJ1-2
v_gene: TRBV18
d_gene: -
len: 13
CDR3nt: TGTGCCAGCTCACCACGAGGGGACTATGGCTACACCTTC
CDR3aa: CASSPRGDYGYTF

abundance: many
j_gene: TRBJ1-5
v_gene: TRBV27
d_gene: TRBD1
len: 15
CDR3nt: TGTGCCAGCAGGGAACGGGACAGGGGTGGATGGCCCCAGCATTTT
CDR3aa: CASRERDRGGWPQHF

abundance: medium-sized
j_gene: TRBJ1-2
v_gene: TRBV6-5
d_gene: -
len: 13
CDR3nt: TGTGCCAGCTTCCCGATGATGGGCTATGGCTACACCTTC
CDR3aa: CASFPMMGYGYTF

abundance: many
j_gene: TRBJ1-5
v_gene: TRBV5-1
d_gene: TRBD1
len: 14
CDR3nt: TGCGCCAGCAGCTATACAGGGGTGGGTCAGCCCCAGCATTTT
CDR3aa: CASSYTGVGQPQHF

abundance: -
j_gene: TRBJ1-1
v_gene: TRBV29-1
d_gene: -
len: 12
CDR3nt: TGCAGCGTTGAAGATCGACACACTGAAGCTTTCTTT
CDR3aa: CSVEDRHTEAFF

abundance: few
j_gene: TRBJ1-5
v_gene: TRBV7-2
d_gene: -
len: 14
CDR3nt: TGTGCCAGCAGCTTACAGTTTGGTAATCAGCCCCAGCATTTT
CDR3aa: CASSLQFGNQPQHF

abundance: medium-sized
j_gene: TRBJ2-7
v_gene: TRBV5-1
d_gene: -
len: 13
CDR3nt: TGCGCCAGCAGCGCGGGACTCCAGGTTCGGCAGTACTTC
CDR3aa: CASSAGLQVRQYF

abundance: few
j_gene: TRBJ1-2
v_gene: TRBV4-1
d_gene: -
len: 15
CDR3nt: TGCGCCAGCAGCCAAGATCGGGCGATCGGTTATGGCTACACCTTC
CDR3aa: CASSQDRAIGYGYTF

abundance: -
j_gene: TRBJ2-2
v_gene: TRBV29-1
d_gene: TRBD2
len: 14
CDR3nt: TGCAGCATTTCTAGCGGGAGGGAAACCGGGGAGCTGTTTTTT
CDR3aa: CSISSGRETGELFF

abundance: large
j_gene: TRBJ1-2
v_gene: TRBV6-2/TRBV6-3
d_gene: -
len: 15
CDR3nt: TGTGCCAGCAGTTACTCTGGAAGAATAACTTCGGGCTACACCTTC
CDR3aa: CASSYSGRITSGYTF

abundance: medium-sized
j_gene: TRBJ1-4
v_gene: TRBV28
d_gene: -
len: 13
CDR3nt: TGTGCCAGCAGTCCACCCGGCAGTGAAAAACTGTTTTTT
CDR3aa: CASSPPGSEKLFF

abundance: many
j_gene: TRBJ2-5
v_gene: TRBV2
d_gene: -
len: 13
CDR3nt: TGTGCCAGCAGTGAGTCAGTCCAAGAGACCCAGTACTTC
CDR3aa: CASSESVQETQYF

abundance: -
j_gene: TRBJ2-7
v_gene: TRBV28
d_gene: -
len: 15
CDR3nt: TGTGCCAGCAGTTACATAGGGATGGGACCCCACGAGCAGTACTTC
CDR3aa: CASSYIGMGPHEQYF

abundance: many
j_gene: TRBJ2-5
v_gene: TRBV29-1
d_gene: -
len: 11
CDR3nt: TGCAGCGTCGGGACTTCGGCGACCCAGTACTTC
CDR3aa: CSVGTSATQYF

abundance: medium-sized
j_gene: TRBJ2-6
v_gene: TRBV7-2
d_gene: TRBD1
len: 15
CDR3nt: TGTGCCAGCAGCTCGACAGGGGCTGGGGCCAACGTCCTGACTTTC
CDR3aa: CASSSTGAGANVLTF

abundance: medium-sized
j_gene: TRBJ1-6
v_gene: TRBV9
d_gene: -
len: 18
CDR3nt: TGTGCCAGCAGCGTAGCCCCGAAGACGGGGGATCGGGATTCACCCCTCCACTTT
CDR3aa: CASSVAPKTGDRDSPLHF

abundance: many
j_gene: TRBJ1-1
v_gene: TRBV7-2
d_gene: -
len: 14
CDR3nt: TGTGCCAGCAGCTTATTAAATTCGAACACTGAAGCTTTCTTT
CDR3aa: CASSLLNSNTEAFF